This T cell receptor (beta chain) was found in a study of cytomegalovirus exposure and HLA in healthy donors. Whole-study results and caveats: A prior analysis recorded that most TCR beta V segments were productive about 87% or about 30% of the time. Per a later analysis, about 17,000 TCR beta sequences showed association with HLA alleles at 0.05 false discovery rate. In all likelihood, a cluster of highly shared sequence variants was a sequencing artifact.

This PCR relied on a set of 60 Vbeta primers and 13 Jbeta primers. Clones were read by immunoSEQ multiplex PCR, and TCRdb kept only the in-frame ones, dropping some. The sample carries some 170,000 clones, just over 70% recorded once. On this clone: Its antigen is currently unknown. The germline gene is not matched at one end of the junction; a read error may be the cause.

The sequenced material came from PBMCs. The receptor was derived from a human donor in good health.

The CDR3, as DNA: TGTTCCAGCAGCTTAGGTTCCTACGAGCAGTACTTC. Protein: CSSSLGSYEQYF. The chain combines TRBV7-9 with TRBJ2-5; D call uncertain. The tail of the sequence fits TRBJ2-7 better, so the J call may be wrong. Germline V lookup: CDR1 SEHNR, CDR2 FQNEAQ (reference sequence). The CDR3 runs 12 residues.